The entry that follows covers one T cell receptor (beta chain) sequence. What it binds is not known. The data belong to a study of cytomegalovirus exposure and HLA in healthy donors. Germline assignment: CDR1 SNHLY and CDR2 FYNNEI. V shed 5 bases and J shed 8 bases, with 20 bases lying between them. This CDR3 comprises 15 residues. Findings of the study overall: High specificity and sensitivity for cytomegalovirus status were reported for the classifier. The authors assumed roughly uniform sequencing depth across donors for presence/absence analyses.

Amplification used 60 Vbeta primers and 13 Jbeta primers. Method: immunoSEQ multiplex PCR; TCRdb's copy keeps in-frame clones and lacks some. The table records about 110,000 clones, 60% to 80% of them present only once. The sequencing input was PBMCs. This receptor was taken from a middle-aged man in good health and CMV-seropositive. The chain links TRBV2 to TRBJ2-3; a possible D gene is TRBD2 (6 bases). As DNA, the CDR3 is TGTGCCAGCAGTCCGGGACTCCCAGGATTGGGTACGCAGTATTTT. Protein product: CASSPGLPGLGTQYF.